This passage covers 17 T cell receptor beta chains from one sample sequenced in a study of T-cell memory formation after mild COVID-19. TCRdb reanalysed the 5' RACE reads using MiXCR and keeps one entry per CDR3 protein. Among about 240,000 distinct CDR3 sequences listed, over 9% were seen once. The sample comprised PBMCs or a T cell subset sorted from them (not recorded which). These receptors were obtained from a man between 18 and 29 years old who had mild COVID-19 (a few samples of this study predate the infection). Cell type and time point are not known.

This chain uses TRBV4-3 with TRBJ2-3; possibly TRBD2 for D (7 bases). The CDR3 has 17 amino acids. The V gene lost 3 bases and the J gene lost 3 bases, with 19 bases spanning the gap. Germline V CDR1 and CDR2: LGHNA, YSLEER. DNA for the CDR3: TGCGCCAGCAGCCATGAGGGGGGGGCGGGGTTAACAGATACGCAGTATTTT. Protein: CASSHEGGAGLTDTQYF.

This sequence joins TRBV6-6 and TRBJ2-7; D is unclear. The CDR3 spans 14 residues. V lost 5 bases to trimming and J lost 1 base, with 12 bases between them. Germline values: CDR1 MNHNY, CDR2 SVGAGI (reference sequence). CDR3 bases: TGTGCCAGCAGTCCCCACATGGGGTCCTACGAGCAGTACGTC. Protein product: CASSPHMGSYEQYV.

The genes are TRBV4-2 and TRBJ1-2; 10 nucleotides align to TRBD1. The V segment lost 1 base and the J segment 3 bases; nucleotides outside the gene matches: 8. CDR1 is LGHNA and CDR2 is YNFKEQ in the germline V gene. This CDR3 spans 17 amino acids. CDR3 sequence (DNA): TGTGCCAGCAGCCAAGTCGTGACAGGGGGCGCAGACTATGGCTACACCTTC. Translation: CASSQVVTGGADYGYTF.

The CDR3, as DNA: TGTGCCAGCAGCTTAGGGACACAGGGTCACAATTCACCCCTCCACTTT. This translates into CASSLGTQGHNSPLHF. This chain joins TRBV7-8 and TRBJ1-6, with a weak D call TRBD1 (6 bases). V lost 1 base and J lost 7, with 14 bases in between. The germline V gene has CDR1 SGHVS and CDR2 FQNEAQ. The CDR3 spans 16 residues.

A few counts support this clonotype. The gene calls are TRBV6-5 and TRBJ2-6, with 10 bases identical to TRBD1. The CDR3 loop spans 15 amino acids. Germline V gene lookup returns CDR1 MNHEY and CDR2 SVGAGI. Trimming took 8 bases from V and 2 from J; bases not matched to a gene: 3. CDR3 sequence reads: CASGQGGAGANVLTF. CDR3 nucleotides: TGTGCCAGCGGACAGGGGGGGGCTGGGGCCAACGTCCTGACTTTC.

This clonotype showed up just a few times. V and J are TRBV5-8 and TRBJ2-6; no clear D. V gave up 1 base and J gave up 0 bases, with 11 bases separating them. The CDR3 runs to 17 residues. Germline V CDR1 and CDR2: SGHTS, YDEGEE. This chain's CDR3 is CASSLQYLISGANVLTF. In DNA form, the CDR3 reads TGTGCCAGCAGCTTGCAGTATTTGATCTCTGGGGCCAACGTCCTGACTTTC.

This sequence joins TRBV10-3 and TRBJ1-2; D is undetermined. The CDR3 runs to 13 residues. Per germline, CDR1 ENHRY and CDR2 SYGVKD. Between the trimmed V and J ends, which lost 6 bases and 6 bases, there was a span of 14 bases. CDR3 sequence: CAIRHRLRHGYTF. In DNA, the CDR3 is TGTGCCATCAGACACCGGCTAAGGCATGGCTACACCTTC.

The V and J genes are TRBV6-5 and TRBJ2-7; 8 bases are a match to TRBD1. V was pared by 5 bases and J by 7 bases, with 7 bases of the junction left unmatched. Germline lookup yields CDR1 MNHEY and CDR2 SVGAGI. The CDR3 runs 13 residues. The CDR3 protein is CASSTGGMGEQYF. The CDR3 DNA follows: TGTGCCAGCAGTACAGGGGGAATGGGGGAGCAGTACTTC.

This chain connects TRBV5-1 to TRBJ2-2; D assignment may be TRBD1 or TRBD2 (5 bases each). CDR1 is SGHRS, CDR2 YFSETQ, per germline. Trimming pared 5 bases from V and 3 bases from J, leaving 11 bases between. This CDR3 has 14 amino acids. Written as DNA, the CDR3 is TGCGCCAGCAGTGGGGGTTCGGACACCGGGGAGCTGTTTTTT. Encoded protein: CASSGGSDTGELFF.

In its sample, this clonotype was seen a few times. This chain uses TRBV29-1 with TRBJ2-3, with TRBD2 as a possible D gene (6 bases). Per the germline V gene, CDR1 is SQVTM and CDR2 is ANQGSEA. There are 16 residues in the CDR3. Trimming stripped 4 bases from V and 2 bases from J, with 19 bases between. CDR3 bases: TGCAGCGTTGCTAACGGGGGTTCCGGATCCACAGATACGCAGTATTTT. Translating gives CSVANGGSGSTDTQYF.

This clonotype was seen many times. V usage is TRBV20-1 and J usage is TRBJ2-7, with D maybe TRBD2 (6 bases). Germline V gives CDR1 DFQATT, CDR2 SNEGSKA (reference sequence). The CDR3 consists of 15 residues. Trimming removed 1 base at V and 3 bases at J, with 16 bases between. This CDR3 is CSARVPGTLYYEQYF. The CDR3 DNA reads TGCAGTGCTAGAGTCCCCGGGACTCTTTACTACGAGCAGTACTTC.

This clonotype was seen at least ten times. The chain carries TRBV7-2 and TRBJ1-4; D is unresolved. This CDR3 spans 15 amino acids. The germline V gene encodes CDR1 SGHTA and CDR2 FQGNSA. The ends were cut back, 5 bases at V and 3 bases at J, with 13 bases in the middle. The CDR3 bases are TGTGCCAGCAGCCTTCTGTACTCAGCTAATGAAAAACTGTTTTTT. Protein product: CASSLLYSANEKLFF.

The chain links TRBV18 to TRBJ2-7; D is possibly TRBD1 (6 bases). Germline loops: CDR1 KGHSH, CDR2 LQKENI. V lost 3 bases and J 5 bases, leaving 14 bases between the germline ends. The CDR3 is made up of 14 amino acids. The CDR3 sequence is CASSPTGRDHEQYF. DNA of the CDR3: TGTGCCAGCTCACCGACAGGCCGCGACCACGAGCAGTACTTC.

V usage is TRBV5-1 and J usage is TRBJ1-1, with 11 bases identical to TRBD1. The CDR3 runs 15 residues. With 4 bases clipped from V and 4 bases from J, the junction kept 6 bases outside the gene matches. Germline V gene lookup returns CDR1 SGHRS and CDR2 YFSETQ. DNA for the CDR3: TGCGCCAGCAGCAGTTGGGACAGGGGGATCACTGAAGCTTTCTTT. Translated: CASSSWDRGITEAFF. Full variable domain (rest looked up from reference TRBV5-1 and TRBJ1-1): KAGVTQTPRYLIKTRGQQVTLSCSPISGHRSVSWYQQTPGQGLQFLFEYFSETQRNKGNFPGRFSGRQFSNSRSEMNVSTLELGDSALYLCASSSWDRGITEAFFGQGTRLTVV.

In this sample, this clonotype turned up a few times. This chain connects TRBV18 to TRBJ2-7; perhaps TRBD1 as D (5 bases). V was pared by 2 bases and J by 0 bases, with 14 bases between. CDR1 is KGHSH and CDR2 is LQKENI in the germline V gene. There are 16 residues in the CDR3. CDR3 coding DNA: TGTGCCAGCTCACCAAAGTTCGCCCAGGGCTCCTACGAGCAGTACTTC. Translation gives CASSPKFAQGSYEQYF.

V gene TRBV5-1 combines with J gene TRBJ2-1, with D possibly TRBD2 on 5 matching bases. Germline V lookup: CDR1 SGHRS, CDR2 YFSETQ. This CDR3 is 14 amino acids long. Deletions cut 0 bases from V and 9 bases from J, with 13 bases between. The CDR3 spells CASSLGWETSEQFF. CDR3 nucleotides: TGCGCCAGCAGCTTGGGATGGGAGACAAGTGAGCAGTTCTTC.

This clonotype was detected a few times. The CDR3 reads CASSQQAGNTEAFF. Here the CDR3 DNA reads TGTGCCAGCAGCCAACAGGCAGGGAACACTGAAGCTTTCTTT. The chain joins TRBV6-5 to TRBJ1-1; D may be TRBD1 (5 bases). Per germline, CDR1 MNHEY and CDR2 SVGAGI. The V end was cut by 6 bases, the J end by 1 base, with 12 bases between. The CDR3 has 14 amino acids.